This T cell receptor (beta chain) was recorded in a study of identical twins. CDR1 and CDR2 (germline): SQVTM, ANQGSEA. V dropped 6 bases and J dropped 3; count of bases not matched to a gene: 1. The length of the CDR3 is 13 residues. TCRdb recomputed calls from the 5' RACE reads with MiXCR, one row per CDR3 protein. This table has around 1.7 million distinct CDR3 sequences, around a third appearing once. The sample comprised cord blood. The sequence was collected from a newborn girl in good health. V gene TRBV29-1 combines with J gene TRBJ1-4; the match to TRBD1 covers 10 bases. The chain's CDR3 is CSVGTGANEKLFF. The CDR3 bases are TGCAGCGTCGGGACAGGGGCTAATGAAAAACTGTTTTTT.